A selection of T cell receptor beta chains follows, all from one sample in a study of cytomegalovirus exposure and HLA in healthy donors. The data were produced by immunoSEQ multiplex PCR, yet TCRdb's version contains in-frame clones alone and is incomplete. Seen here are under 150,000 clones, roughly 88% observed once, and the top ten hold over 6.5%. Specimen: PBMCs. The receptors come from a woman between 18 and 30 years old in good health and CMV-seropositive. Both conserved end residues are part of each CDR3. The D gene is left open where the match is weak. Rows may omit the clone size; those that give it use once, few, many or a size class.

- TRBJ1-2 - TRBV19 TGTGCCGGACCTCGCGCCTCCGGGGGGATCTATGGCTACACCTTC CAGPRASGGIYGYTF
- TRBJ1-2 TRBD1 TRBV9 TGTGCCAGCAGCCCCCGGGACAGACTCTATGGCTACACCTTC CASSPRDRLYGYTF
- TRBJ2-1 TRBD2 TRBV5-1 TGCGCCAGCAGCTTTTCTAGCGGGGGGAACAATGAGCAGTTCTTC CASSFSSGGNNEQFF
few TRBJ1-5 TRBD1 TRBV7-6 TGTGCCAGCAGCCCCGCGACAGGGGGGGGTAATCAGCCCCAGCATTTT CASSPATGGGNQPQHF
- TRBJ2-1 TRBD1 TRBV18 TGTGCCAGCTCACTAGGACAGGGCAGGAACAATGAGCAGTTCTTC CASSLGQGRNNEQFF
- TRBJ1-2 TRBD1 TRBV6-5 TGTGCCAGCAGTTACTCGAGGACAGGGCGTAACTATGGCTACACCTTC CASSYSRTGRNYGYTF
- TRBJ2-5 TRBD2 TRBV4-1 TGCGCCAGCAGCCAGGCCGTTCCCCCTGGCGGGGGGCCACTAAGACAAGAGACCCAGTACTTC CASSQAVPPGGGPLRQETQYF
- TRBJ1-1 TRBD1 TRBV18 TGTGCCAGCTCACCAAGTGGGACAGGGGGTAGGAACACTGAAGCTTTCTTT CASSPSGTGGRNTEAFF
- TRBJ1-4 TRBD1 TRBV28 TGTGCCACCCTAGACAGGGATGGCGGTGAAAAACTGTTTTTT CATLDRDGGEKLFF
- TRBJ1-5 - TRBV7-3 TGTGCCAGCAGCCCGCAGGTCGGTCAGCCCCAGCATTTT CASSPQVGQPQHF
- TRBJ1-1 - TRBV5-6 TGTGCCAGCAGCTTGGATAGGACAGTGAACACTGAAGCTTTCTTT CASSLDRTVNTEAFF
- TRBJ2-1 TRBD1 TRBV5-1 TGCGCCAGCAGCACCCGGACAGGGCATACCTACAATGAGCAGTTCTTC CASSTRTGHTYNEQFF
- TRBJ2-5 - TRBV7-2 TGTGCCAGCAGCTCGTCGTTCGCTGGGGGCTGGGAGACCCAGTACTTC CASSSSFAGGWETQYF
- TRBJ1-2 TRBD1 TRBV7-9 TGTGCCAGCAGCTTGAGATTCATCCGGGACAGGGGAGCCTATGGCTACACCTTC CASSLRFIRDRGAYGYTF
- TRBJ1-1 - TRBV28 TGTGCCAGCAGGATCGTGTCCGGTGGCACTGAAGCTTTCTTT CASRIVSGGTEAFF
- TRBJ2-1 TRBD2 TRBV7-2 TGTGCCAGCAGCTTAGGACTAGCCGTGACTGAGCAGTTCTTC CASSLGLAVTEQFF
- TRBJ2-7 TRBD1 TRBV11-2 TGTGCCAGCAGCTTAGATCACAGGGGGCGCTTCGAGCAGTACTTC CASSLDHRGRFEQYF
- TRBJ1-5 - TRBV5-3 TGTGCCACGGAGGGGTTCAATCAGCCCCAGCATTTT CATEGFNQPQHF
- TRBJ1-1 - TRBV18 TGTGCCAGCTCACCCCGCGAGGGTGAAGCTTTCTTT CASSPREGEAFF
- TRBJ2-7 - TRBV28 TGTGCCAGCTCCTCCCGATATGGACAGCCCTACGAGCAGTACTTC CASSSRYGQPYEQYF
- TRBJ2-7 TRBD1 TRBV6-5 TGTGCCAGCAGTCGGGACAGGCCTTTCTACGAGCAGTACTTC CASSRDRPFYEQYF
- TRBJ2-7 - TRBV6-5 TGTGCCAGCAGCACACTAGAGGTGGTCGACGAGCAGTACTTC CASSTLEVVDEQYF
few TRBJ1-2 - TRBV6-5 TGTGCCACCATGGGGGGTGACTATGGCTACACCTTC CATMGGDYGYTF
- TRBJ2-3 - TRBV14 TGTGCCAGCAGCCAAGACAGGGACACAGATACGCAGTATTTT CASSQDRDTDTQYF